The text below deals with one T cell receptor (beta chain). The data were taken from a study of blood T cell repertoires in COVID-19. Across the study: Material from acute and convalescent COVID-19 was sourced from the United States, Italy and Spain. T cells, B-cell-depleted T cells, or PBMCs supplied cDNA or gDNA.

Repertoires were generated with immunoSEQ multiplex PCR, while TCRdb's copy carries only in-frame clones and drops some. Of about 340,000 clones in the sample, around 83% are singletons; the top ten hold 2.5% to 3%. Trimming removed 4 bases from V and 9 bases from J; junction bases left unmatched: 9. The CDR3 has 15 residues. The germline V gene encodes CDR1 LGHDT and CDR2 YNNKEL (reference sequence). The sequenced material came from peripheral blood. The receptor's source is a man aged 25-40 years with active or convalescent COVID-19. The genes are TRBV3-1 (or the pseudogene TRBV3-2) and TRBJ2-1, with 10 bases lining up with TRBD2. CDR3 residues: CASSRPGLASGEQFF. CDR3 coding DNA: TGTGCCAGCAGCCGACCGGGACTAGCGTCAGGTGAGCAGTTCTTC.